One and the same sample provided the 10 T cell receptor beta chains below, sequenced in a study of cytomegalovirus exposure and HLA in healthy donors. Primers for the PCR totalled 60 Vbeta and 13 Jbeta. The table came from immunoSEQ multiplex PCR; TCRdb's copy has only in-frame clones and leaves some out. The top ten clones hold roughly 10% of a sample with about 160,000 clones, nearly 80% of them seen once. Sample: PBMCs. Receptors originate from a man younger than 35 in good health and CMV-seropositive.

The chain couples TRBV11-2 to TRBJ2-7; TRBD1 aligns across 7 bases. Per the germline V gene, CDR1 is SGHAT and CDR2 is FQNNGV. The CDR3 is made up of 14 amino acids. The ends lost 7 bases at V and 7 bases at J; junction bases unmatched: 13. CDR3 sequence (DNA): TGTGCCAGCACCCTAGTGAGGGGGCGATGGGAGCAGTACTTC. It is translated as CASTLVRGRWEQYF.

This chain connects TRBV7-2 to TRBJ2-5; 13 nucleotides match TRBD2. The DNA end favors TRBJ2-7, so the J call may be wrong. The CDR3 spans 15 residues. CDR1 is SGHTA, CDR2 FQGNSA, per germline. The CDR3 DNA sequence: TGTGCCAGCAGCTCGACTAGCGGGAGGCCCTACGAGCAGTACTTC. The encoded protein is CASSSTSGRPYEQYF.

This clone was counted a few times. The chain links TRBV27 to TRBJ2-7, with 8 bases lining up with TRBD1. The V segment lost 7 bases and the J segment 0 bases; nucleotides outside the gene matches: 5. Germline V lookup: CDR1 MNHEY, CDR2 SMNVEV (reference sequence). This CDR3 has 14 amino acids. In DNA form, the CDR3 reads TGTGCCAGCAAGACAGGGGTGAGCTCCTACGAGCAGTACTTC. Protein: CASKTGVSSYEQYF.

In DNA, the CDR3 is TGCGCCAGCAGCTCTCCCTCTAGTATCGGCGAGACCCAGTACTTC. It encodes CASSSPSSIGETQYF. V gene TRBV5-1 combines with J gene TRBJ2-5; no clear D. The V end lost 3 bases, the J end lost 5 bases, and 17 bases lay between the germline ends. The V gene's germline CDR1 is SGHRS and CDR2 YFSETQ. The CDR3 spans 15 residues.

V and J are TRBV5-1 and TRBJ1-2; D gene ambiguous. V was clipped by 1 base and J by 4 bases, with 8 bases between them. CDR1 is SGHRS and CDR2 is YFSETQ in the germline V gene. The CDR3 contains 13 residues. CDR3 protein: CASSLNSIYGYTF. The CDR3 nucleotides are TGCGCCAGCAGCTTGAACAGCATCTATGGCTACACCTTC.

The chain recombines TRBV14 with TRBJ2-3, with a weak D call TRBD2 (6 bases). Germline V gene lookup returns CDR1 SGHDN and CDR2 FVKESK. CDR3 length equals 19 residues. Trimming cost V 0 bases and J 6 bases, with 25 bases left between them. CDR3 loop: CASSQEAIGWRGEGDTQYF. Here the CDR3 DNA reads TGTGCCAGCAGCCAAGAGGCCATCGGGTGGCGGGGCGAGGGGGATACGCAGTATTTT.

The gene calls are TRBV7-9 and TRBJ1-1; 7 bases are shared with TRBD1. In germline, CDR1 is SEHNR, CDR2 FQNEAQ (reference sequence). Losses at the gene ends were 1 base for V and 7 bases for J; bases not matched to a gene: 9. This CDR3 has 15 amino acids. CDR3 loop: CASSLGHARGSEAFF. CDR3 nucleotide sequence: TGTGCCAGCAGCTTAGGTCATGCCAGGGGGAGTGAAGCTTTCTTT.

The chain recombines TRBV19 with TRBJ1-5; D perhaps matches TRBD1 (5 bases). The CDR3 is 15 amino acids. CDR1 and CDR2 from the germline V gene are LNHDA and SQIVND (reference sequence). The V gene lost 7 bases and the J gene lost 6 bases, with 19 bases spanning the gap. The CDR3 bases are TGTGCCAGTACCCGGGTAGTGGGGAGGGGTCAGCCCCAGCATTTT. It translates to CASTRVVGRGQPQHF.

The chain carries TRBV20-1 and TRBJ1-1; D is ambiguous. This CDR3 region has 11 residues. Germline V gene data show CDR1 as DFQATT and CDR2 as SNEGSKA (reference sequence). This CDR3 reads CSYRVHTEAFF. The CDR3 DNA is TGCAGCTACCGGGTCCACACTGAAGCTTTCTTT.

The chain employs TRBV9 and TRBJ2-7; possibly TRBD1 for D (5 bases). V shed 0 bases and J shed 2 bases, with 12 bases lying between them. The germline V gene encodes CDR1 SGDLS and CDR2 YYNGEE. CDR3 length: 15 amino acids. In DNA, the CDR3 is TGTGCCAGCAGCGTAGAGGGCAGGGCCCCCTACGAGCAGTACTTC. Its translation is CASSVEGRAPYEQYF.